This TCR beta chain emerged from a study of shared clonotypes between healthy human individuals. A CD45RA+ naive subset and a CD45RA-negative memory subset were split from CD4+ cells. TCRdb's copy holds only in-frame clones and misses some; the assay was immunoSEQ multiplex PCR. The sample records some 1 million clones, around 75% being singletons. The V end was cut by 10 bases, the J end by 7 bases, with 20 bases between. The germline gives CDR1 ENHRY, CDR2 SYGVKD. CDR3 length equals 14 residues. The receptor was isolated from a man between 18 and 29 years old in good health. The sample was memory CD4+ T cells sorted from blood. The subset denotes: CD45RA-negative fraction. V usage is TRBV10-3 and J usage is TRBJ1-5; D might be TRBD1 (6 bases). CDR3 sequence reads: CATQGGVQGQPQHF. The CDR3 DNA is TGTGCCACACAAGGGGGGGTTCAGGGGCAGCCCCAGCATTTT.